The 30 T cell receptor beta chains reported below all come from one sample, sequenced in a study of T cells in Graves' hyperthyroidism and ophthalmopathy. RNA transcripts gave rise to amplified TCR beta CDR3 regions. In the first-round RT-PCR of the TCR CDR3, the HTBI primer set was used. TCRdb redid the calling of the multiplex PCR reads with MiXCR, one entry per CDR3 protein. There are about 690,000 distinct CDR3 sequences in the sample; 17% occur only once, and about 16% lies in the top ten. Sequencing used blood. The origin of the receptors is a man in his forties or fifties with Graves' hyperthyroidism.

V is TRBV7-9 and J is TRBJ1-6; 8 bases line up with TRBD1. CDR3 size: 16 residues. Germline V gene lookup returns CDR1 SEHNR and CDR2 FQNEAQ (reference sequence). J lost 6 bases, V lost 1 base, and 5 bases had no gene match. The CDR3 nucleotides are TGTGCCAGCAGCTTAGGGCTGACAGGGGTTAATTCACCCCTCCACTTT. It is translated as CASSLGLTGVNSPLHF.

The V and J genes are TRBV5-1 and TRBJ2-2; D is possibly TRBD1 (6 bases). V dropped 4 bases and J dropped 4 bases, with 14 bases sitting between them. The CDR3 contains 15 residues. CDR1 SGHRS and CDR2 YFSETQ come from the germline V gene. CDR3 sequence reads: CASSPDRTPTGELFF. The CDR3 nucleotides are TGCGCCAGCAGCCCTGACAGGACCCCCACCGGGGAGCTGTTTTTT.

The chain has TRBV27 and TRBJ1-2; 10 bases match TRBD1. This CDR3 is 15 amino acids long. V was clipped by 2 bases and J by 2 bases; unmatched bases: 2. Germline values: CDR1 MNHEY, CDR2 SMNVEV (reference sequence). The CDR3 DNA reads TGTGCCAGCAGTTTAATGGGACAGGGGAACTATGGCTACACCTTC. It is translated as CASSLMGQGNYGYTF.

V usage is TRBV7-9 and J usage is TRBJ1-6; 8 bases align to TRBD1. The germline V gene encodes CDR1 SEHNR and CDR2 FQNEAQ (reference sequence). This CDR3 has 13 amino acids. Trimming took 5 bases from V and 14 from J; bases not matched to a gene: 8. Here the CDR3 DNA reads TGTGCCAGCAGCCCGGACAGGGTAGGCGCCCTCCACTTT. Residues: CASSPDRVGALHF.

This clonotype was seen only a few times. This chain joins TRBV5-1 and TRBJ2-5, with TRBD2 matching 13 bases. The CDR3 length is 17 residues. Unmatched junction bases numbered 8, after V lost 1 base and J lost 5 bases. Germline CDR1 and CDR2: SGHRS and YFSETQ. CDR3 nucleotides: TGCGCCAGCAGCTTGCAACTAGCGGGAGGGAGTGGGGAGACCCAGTACTTC. Protein: CASSLQLAGGSGETQYF.

This clonotype was detected many times. This chain uses TRBV6-1 with TRBJ2-1; TRBD2 might be the D (6 bases). The germline V and J ends were trimmed by 6 bases and 2 bases, with 14 bases remaining between them. This CDR3 has 15 residues. Looked up from germline, CDR1 is MNHNS and CDR2 is SASEGT. The DNA for the CDR3 is TGTGCCAGCAGGGTTCGCGCGGGACCCTACAATGAGCAGTTCTTC. This encodes CASRVRAGPYNEQFF.

This clonotype has just a few counts. V and J are TRBV27 and TRBJ2-7; 10 positions match TRBD1. Looked up from germline, CDR1 is MNHEY and CDR2 is SMNVEV (reference sequence). This CDR3 has 16 residues. J gave up 3 bases and V 0 bases, and 5 bases lay outside the gene matches. As DNA, the CDR3 is TGTGCCAGCAGTTTATCCCGACAGGGGGCCAACTACGAGCAGTACTTC. Amino acid sequence: CASSLSRQGANYEQYF.

There are a few counts of this clonotype. At one of its ends the junction is not consistent with the germline gene, which may arise from a read error. The chain combines TRBV7-2 with TRBJ1-5; D not resolved. CDR3 size: 16 residues. The germline CDR1 and CDR2 sequences are SGHTA and FQGNSA. CDR3 region: CASSLDNRGSNQPQHF. DNA of the CDR3: TGTGCCAGCAGTTTAGATAACAGAGGCAGCAATCAGCCCCAGCATTTT. Full variable domain (missing parts from reference TRBV7-2 and TRBJ1-5): GAGVSQSPSNKVTEKGKDVELRCDPISGHTALYWYRQSLGQGLEFLIYFQGNSAPDKSGLPSDRFSAERTGGSVSTLTIQRTQQEDSAVYLCASSLDNRGSNQPQHFGDGTRLSIL.

This clonotype has ten or more counts. The V call is TRBV30, the J call TRBJ2-3; 8 bases align to TRBD1. V lost 8 bases, J lost 4 bases, and 5 bases stayed unmatched. From germline, CDR1 is GTSNPN and CDR2 SVGIG (reference sequence). The CDR3 runs 12 residues. CDR3 loop: CAGTGGADTQYF. As DNA, the CDR3 is TGTGCCGGCACAGGGGGTGCAGATACGCAGTATTTT.

This clonotype was counted ten times or more. The rearrangement links TRBV13 to TRBJ2-3; D is ambiguous. From germline, CDR1 is PRHDT and CDR2 FYEKMQ (reference sequence). The V end lost 3 bases, the J end lost 0 bases, and 7 bases lay between the germline ends. The CDR3 contains 14 residues. Here the CDR3 reads CASSFGYSTDTQYF. The CDR3 nucleotides are TGTGCCAGCAGCTTTGGCTATAGCACAGATACGCAGTATTTT.

This clonotype was seen a few times. The rearrangement uses TRBV27 and TRBJ2-5; D is ambiguous. Between the trimmed V and J ends, which lost 2 bases and 5 bases, there was a span of 9 bases. This CDR3 is built from 13 residues. Germline-derived CDR1 and CDR2 are MNHEY and SMNVEV (reference sequence). The CDR3 DNA sequence: TGTGCCAGCAGTTTACGGCAGTTGGAGACCCAGTACTTC. Translation gives CASSLRQLETQYF.

The sample holds a few counts of this clonotype. The V call is TRBV6-1, the J call TRBJ2-2; 7 positions match TRBD1. The ends lost 9 bases at V and 0 bases at J; junction bases unmatched: 1. Germline CDR1 and CDR2: MNHNS and SASEGT. The CDR3 runs to 13 residues. CDR3 region: CARGQANTGELFF. For the CDR3, the DNA is TGTGCCAGAGGACAGGCGAACACCGGGGAGCTGTTTTTT.

The sample holds many counts of this clonotype. The CDR3: CSAWDFRSSYEQYF. CDR3 sequence (DNA): TGCAGTGCTTGGGACTTCCGGTCCTCCTACGAGCAGTACTTC. The chain is built from TRBV20-1 and TRBJ2-7, with D tentatively TRBD2 (6 bases). In germline, CDR1 is DFQATT, CDR2 SNEGSKA (reference sequence). V was trimmed by 5 bases and J by 0 bases, leaving 14 bases between them. The CDR3 sequence is 14 residues long.

This clonotype was seen more than once but under ten times. The chain links TRBV18 to TRBJ2-1, with 11 bases fitting TRBD2. V gave up 4 bases and J gave up 8 bases; unmatched junction bases: 10. The germline V gene encodes CDR1 KGHSH and CDR2 LQKENI. The CDR3 covers 16 residues. The chain's CDR3 is CASSLLTSGGGDEQFF. The CDR3 nucleotides are TGTGCCAGCTCACTTCTTACTAGCGGGGGTGGTGATGAGCAGTTCTTC.

This clonotype appeared a few times. The chain links TRBV3-1 to TRBJ2-4; 10 bases are shared with TRBD2. Germline assignment: CDR1 LGHDT and CDR2 YNNKEL (reference sequence). The CDR3 consists of 16 residues. V trimming: 1 base; J trimming: 4 bases; junction bases outside the gene matches: 4. The CDR3: CASSQGTSGEKNIQYF. As DNA, the CDR3 is TGTGCCAGCAGCCAAGGGACTAGCGGAGAAAAAAACATTCAGTACTTC.

This clonotype came up many times. V gene TRBV12-3 or TRBV12-4 combines with J gene TRBJ1-5; weak D call: TRBD1 (5 bases). V was pared by 3 bases and J by 4 bases, with 10 bases between. CDR3 length: 14 residues. The CDR3 coding sequence is TGTGCCAGCAGTTTCCCAGGGATAAATCAGCCCCAGCATTTT. Translated, it gives CASSFPGINQPQHF.

This clonotype turned up a few times. The CDR3 loop reads CSARVRGSASYEQYF. The CDR3 coding sequence is TGCAGTGCTAGAGTTCGCGGGAGTGCTTCCTACGAGCAGTACTTC. This rearrangement joins TRBV20-1 to TRBJ2-7, with 7 bases aligning to TRBD2. V shed 1 base, J shed 1 base, and the junction held 7 bases outside the gene matches. CDR1 DFQATT and CDR2 SNEGSKA come from the germline V gene (reference sequence). This CDR3 has 15 amino acids.

The DNA for the CDR3 is TGCGCCAGCAGCCAACACGGGCCCCAAGAGACCCAGTACTTC. Protein sequence: CASSQHGPQETQYF. This sequence joins TRBV4-1 and TRBJ2-5, with D uncertain. CDR1 is MGHRA, CDR2 YSYEKL, per germline. V lost 2 bases to trimming and J lost 1 base, with 8 bases between them. The CDR3 covers 14 residues.

CDR3: CAIPGGNSYEQYF. The CDR3 DNA reads TGTGCCATCCCCGGCGGGAATTCCTACGAGCAGTACTTC. The rearrangement joins TRBV28 to TRBJ2-7, with D perhaps matching TRBD2 (6 bases). CDR1 and CDR2 from the germline V gene are MDHEN and SYDVKM. This CDR3 has 13 amino acids. V was cut by 10 bases and J by 1 base, with 14 bases left in between.

This clonotype came up many times. The chain uses TRBV12-3 or TRBV12-4 and TRBJ1-5, with D possibly matching TRBD1 (5 bases). V was trimmed by 1 base and J by 7 bases, leaving 11 bases between them. CDR3 length equals 14 residues. CDR3 amino acids: CASSLGQGIQPQHF. CDR3 sequence (DNA): TGTGCCAGCAGTTTAGGGCAGGGAATCCAGCCCCAGCATTTT.

This clonotype has a count of ten or more. This sequence joins TRBV6-1 and TRBJ1-2; no firm D call. CDR1 MNHNS and CDR2 SASEGT come from the germline V gene. The CDR3 extends over 13 amino acids. V dropped 5 bases and J dropped 4 bases, with 11 bases sitting between them. The CDR3 sequence: CASSSEPGYGYTF. The CDR3 nucleotides read TGTGCCAGCAGTTCGGAACCGGGCTATGGCTACACCTTC.

Ten or more counts support this clonotype. The chain has TRBV27 and TRBJ2-1; D is uncertain. Looked up from germline, CDR1 is MNHEY and CDR2 is SMNVEV (reference sequence). The CDR3 runs 14 residues. Trimming removed 2 bases from V and 2 bases from J, with 7 bases in between. The CDR3 nucleotides read TGTGCCAGCAGTTTAGGTATGACCTACAATGAGCAGTTCTTC. The encoded protein is CASSLGMTYNEQFF.

This chain links TRBV5-1 with TRBJ2-2, with TRBD2 matching 7 bases. CDR1 and CDR2 from the germline V gene are SGHRS and YFSETQ. CDR3 length: 17 amino acids. Trimming removed 2 bases from V and 4 bases from J; junction bases left unmatched: 11. CDR3 sequence (DNA): TGCGCCAGCAGCTTTTTCGTGCGGGAGTCGGGCACCGGGGAGCTGTTTTTT. Its protein product is CASSFFVRESGTGELFF.

The chain joins TRBV4-1 to TRBJ2-7; no definite D call. The germline V gene encodes CDR1 MGHRA and CDR2 YSYEKL. The CDR3 totals 13 residues. Trimming took off 4 bases at V and 7 bases at J, with 14 bases between the two ends. This CDR3 is CASSLLAIEEQYF. CDR3 in DNA: TGCGCCAGCAGCCTATTGGCGATTGAAGAGCAGTACTTC.

This clonotype was seen ten or more times. The chain's CDR3 is CASSPLGNQPQHF. The CDR3 DNA is TGTGCCAGCAGTCCCCTAGGCAATCAGCCCCAGCATTTT. The chain recombines TRBV28 with TRBJ1-5; D unresolved. Germline V gene sequence: CDR1 MDHEN, CDR2 SYDVKM. Trimming stripped 5 bases from V and 2 bases from J, with 7 bases between. The CDR3 sequence is 13 residues long.

The gene calls are TRBV5-1 and TRBJ1-1; the D gene is possibly TRBD1 (5 bases). Trimming removed 0 bases at V and 7 bases at J, with 19 bases between. This CDR3 region has 16 residues. The germline V gene has CDR1 SGHRS and CDR2 YFSETQ. CDR3 amino acids: CASSLVGGEGPIEAFF. The CDR3 DNA reads TGCGCCAGCAGCTTGGTGGGGGGGGAGGGGCCGATTGAAGCTTTCTTT.

This clonotype was observed a few times. Here the CDR3 reads CASSLRGRGNEQFF. The CDR3 nucleotides read TGTGCCAGTAGTCTCCGTGGTCGGGGCAATGAGCAGTTCTTC. The J gene is TRBJ2-1, the V gene TRBV19; D may be TRBD2 (5 bases). The CDR3 totals 14 residues. The V end was cut by 5 bases, the J end by 6 bases, with 14 bases between. CDR1 is LNHDA, CDR2 SQIVND, per germline (reference sequence).

The chain is built from TRBV20-1 and TRBJ2-2; D could derive from TRBD1 or TRBD2 (5 bases each). This CDR3 comprises 14 residues. V gave up 3 bases and J gave up 0 bases, with 8 bases separating them. Germline values: CDR1 DFQATT, CDR2 SNEGSKA (reference sequence). The CDR3 region has the DNA TGCAGTGCTAGCCTGGGGGCGAACACCGGGGAGCTGTTTTTT. This encodes CSASLGANTGELFF.

In this sample, this clonotype turned up a few times. The genes are TRBV27 and TRBJ2-7, with D possibly being TRBD2 (7 bases). This CDR3 contains 14 residues. V lost 5 bases and J 5 bases, leaving 16 bases between the germline ends. From germline, CDR1 is MNHEY and CDR2 SMNVEV (reference sequence). The CDR3: CASSPKGGDHEQYF. The CDR3 bases are TGTGCCAGCAGTCCTAAAGGGGGGGACCACGAGCAGTACTTC.

Ten or more counts support this clonotype. The chain is built from TRBV28 and TRBJ2-3; D is possibly TRBD2 (5 bases). Germline-derived CDR1 and CDR2 are MDHEN and SYDVKM. Trimming cost V 6 bases and J 2 bases, with 9 bases left between them. CDR3 size: 13 residues. CDR3 sequence reads: CASSPGLTDTQYF. Written as DNA, the CDR3 is TGTGCCAGCAGCCCCGGACTCACAGATACGCAGTATTTT.